This T cell receptor (beta chain) was identified during a study of CD8 T cells in Susac syndrome. V was shortened by 6 bases and J by 0 bases, with 15 bases between the two germline ends. The CDR3 has 15 residues. Germline lookup yields CDR1 MNHEY and CDR2 SVGAGI. Reverse transcription used roughly 0.45 to 1 ug RNA and random hexamers. TCRdb reanalysed the immunoSEQ multiplex PCR reads using MiXCR and keeps one entry per CDR3 protein. The table shows roughly 220,000 distinct CDR3 sequences, with about 94% occurring only once. CD8+ and CD4+ T cells circulating in blood were sequenced for TCR beta. The chain links TRBV6-5 to TRBJ2-7; D is possibly TRBD1 (5 bases). The receptor's source is a human donor with Susac syndrome. The specimen sequenced was CD4+ T cells from PBMCs. CDR3 loop: CASSAGFPNSYEQYF. The CDR3 DNA reads as TGTGCCAGCAGCGCAGGGTTCCCGAACTCCTACGAGCAGTACTTC.